The rows below give T cell receptor beta chains drawn from one sample of a study of CD8 T cells in ankylosing spondylitis. Each CDR3 protein is one row after TCRdb ran MiXCR on the 5' RACE reads. The table includes approximately 260,000 distinct CDR3 sequences, roughly 8.6% detected once. Input material: blood, either unsorted or a sorted T cell fraction (not recorded which). The source of these receptors is a male donor with ankylosing spondylitis or in good health (not recorded which). Both conserved end residues are part of each CDR3. Each record gives: clone size, D gene, J gene, V gene, CDR3 protein, CDR3 DNA. The D gene is left open where the match is weak. Rows may omit the clone size; those that give it use once, few, many or a size class.

clone_size: many
d_call: -
j_call: TRBJ2-7
v_call: TRBV20-1
cdr3_aa: CSARIAASYEQYF
cdr3_nt: TGCAGTGCACGGATAGCGGCGTCCTACGAGCAGTACTTC

clone_size: many
d_call: -
j_call: TRBJ1-1
v_call: TRBV20-1
cdr3_aa: CSARLGAEAFF
cdr3_nt: TGCAGTGCTAGATTGGGTGCTGAAGCTTTCTTT

clone_size: many
d_call: -
j_call: TRBJ1-1
v_call: TRBV20-1
cdr3_aa: CSASHTGTLNTEAFF
cdr3_nt: TGCAGTGCTAGTCATACCGGGACCCTGAACACTGAAGCTTTCTTT

clone_size: many
d_call: -
j_call: TRBJ1-1
v_call: TRBV12-3/TRBV12-4
cdr3_aa: CASSPPGGTEAFF
cdr3_nt: TGTGCCAGCAGTCCACCTGGGGGCACTGAAGCTTTCTTT

clone_size: -
d_call: TRBD2
j_call: TRBJ2-1
v_call: TRBV20-1
cdr3_aa: CSARSVAGAYNEQFF
cdr3_nt: TGCAGTGCTAGGTCGGTAGCGGGGGCCTACAATGAGCAGTTCTTC

clone_size: few
d_call: TRBD1
j_call: TRBJ1-2
v_call: TRBV7-9
cdr3_aa: CASSSGGYGYTF
cdr3_nt: TGTGCCAGCAGCTCAGGGGGCTATGGCTACACCTTC

clone_size: few
d_call: TRBD1
j_call: TRBJ2-4
v_call: TRBV28
cdr3_aa: CASSLVGQGAENIQYF
cdr3_nt: TGTGCCAGCAGTTTAGTCGGACAGGGGGCGGAAAACATTCAGTACTTC

clone_size: many
d_call: -
j_call: TRBJ1-1
v_call: TRBV15
cdr3_aa: CATSRSPRDTEAFF
cdr3_nt: TGTGCCACCAGCCGCTCCCCGAGAGACACTGAAGCTTTCTTT

clone_size: many
d_call: -
j_call: TRBJ2-5
v_call: TRBV20-1
cdr3_aa: CSARKETDPQETQYF
cdr3_nt: TGCAGTGCTAGGAAGGAAACAGATCCACAAGAGACCCAGTACTTC

clone_size: many
d_call: -
j_call: TRBJ1-4
v_call: TRBV5-1
cdr3_aa: CASSPPGPNEKLFF
cdr3_nt: TGCGCCAGCAGCCCCCCGGGCCCTAATGAAAAACTGTTTTTT

clone_size: many
d_call: -
j_call: TRBJ1-2
v_call: TRBV7-2
cdr3_aa: CASSLNLRGNGYTF
cdr3_nt: TGTGCCAGCAGCTTAAACCTGAGGGGGAATGGCTACACCTTC

clone_size: many
d_call: TRBD2
j_call: TRBJ2-5
v_call: TRBV20-1
cdr3_aa: CSATPLAGQETQYF
cdr3_nt: TGCAGTGCCACCCCGCTAGCGGGTCAAGAGACCCAGTACTTC

clone_size: few
d_call: -
j_call: TRBJ2-7
v_call: TRBV7-2
cdr3_aa: CASSPNRARGHEQYF
cdr3_nt: TGTGCCAGCAGCCCTAACAGGGCGCGAGGGCACGAGCAGTACTTC

clone_size: -
d_call: TRBD2
j_call: TRBJ2-3
v_call: TRBV20-1
cdr3_aa: CSAPASGSTDTQYF
cdr3_nt: TGCAGTGCTCCCGCTAGCGGAAGCACAGATACGCAGTATTTT

clone_size: many
d_call: -
j_call: TRBJ1-2
v_call: TRBV20-1
cdr3_aa: CSAWTAQNYGYTF
cdr3_nt: TGCAGTGCGTGGACAGCCCAGAACTATGGCTACACCTTC

clone_size: -
d_call: TRBD2
j_call: TRBJ2-1
v_call: TRBV30
cdr3_aa: CAWSTGLAGFYEQFF
cdr3_nt: TGTGCCTGGAGTACGGGACTAGCGGGGTTCTATGAGCAGTTCTTC

clone_size: -
d_call: -
j_call: TRBJ2-5
v_call: TRBV20-1
cdr3_aa: CSARGTYWGETQYF
cdr3_nt: TGCAGTGCTAGAGGGACCTATTGGGGAGAGACCCAGTACTTC

clone_size: many
d_call: -
j_call: TRBJ2-2
v_call: TRBV5-1
cdr3_aa: CASSTGADTGELFF
cdr3_nt: TGCGCCAGCAGCACGGGGGCCGACACCGGGGAGCTGTTTTTT

clone_size: many
d_call: -
j_call: TRBJ2-7
v_call: TRBV5-1
cdr3_aa: CASSFGTKLDEQYF
cdr3_nt: TGCGCCAGCAGCTTCGGGACAAAGCTGGACGAGCAGTACTTC

clone_size: few
d_call: TRBD2
j_call: TRBJ2-1
v_call: TRBV6-4
cdr3_aa: CASSGSGGGSEQFF
cdr3_nt: TGTGCCAGCAGTGGCTCCGGGGGGGGGAGCGAGCAGTTCTTC

clone_size: many
d_call: -
j_call: TRBJ1-2
v_call: TRBV7-2
cdr3_aa: CASSSPRLGYTF
cdr3_nt: TGTGCCAGCAGCTCCCCCCGCCTTGGCTACACCTTC

clone_size: many
d_call: -
j_call: TRBJ2-1
v_call: TRBV7-3
cdr3_aa: CASSPNQESEQFF
cdr3_nt: TGTGCCAGCAGCCCCAACCAGGAAAGTGAGCAGTTCTTC

clone_size: many
d_call: -
j_call: TRBJ2-1
v_call: TRBV30
cdr3_aa: CAWSVSSEQFF
cdr3_nt: TGTGCCTGGAGTGTTTCGAGTGAGCAGTTCTTC

clone_size: many
d_call: -
j_call: TRBJ1-5
v_call: TRBV7-2
cdr3_aa: CASSLFLGPGQPQHF
cdr3_nt: TGTGCCAGCAGCTTGTTTCTGGGCCCAGGGCAGCCCCAGCATTTT

clone_size: -
d_call: -
j_call: TRBJ2-5
v_call: TRBV5-1
cdr3_aa: CASSSTPDRAETQYF
cdr3_nt: TGCGCCAGCAGCTCAACCCCGGACCGTGCGGAGACCCAGTACTTC

clone_size: many
d_call: TRBD1
j_call: TRBJ1-6
v_call: TRBV5-1
cdr3_aa: CASSLQGKDSPLHF
cdr3_nt: TGCGCCAGCAGCCTACAGGGGAAAGATTCACCCCTCCACTTT